One sample yielded the 14 T cell receptor beta chains listed below, sequenced in a study of T-cell reconstitution after alpha-beta-depleted transplantation in children. Preparation of the TCRbeta library involved a method that used unique molecular identifiers. MiXCR was run by TCRdb on the PCR reads, yielding one entry per CDR3 protein. Among a few hundred thousand distinct CDR3 sequences listed, over 10% were seen once. This specimen consisted of PBMCs, mostly from graft donor cells, obtained 360 days after TCRalphabeta/CD19-depleted stem cell transplant. The origin of the receptors is a male patient younger than 18 who had a stem cell transplant for acute myeloid leukemia, so the T cells may come from the graft donor.

This clonotype was counted between two and nine times. Here the CDR3 reads CASSLDAGVNGNTIYF. The CDR3 DNA sequence: TGCGCCAGCAGCTTGGATGCGGGGGTAAACGGAAACACCATATATTTT. The V and J genes are TRBV5-1 and TRBJ1-3; perhaps TRBD1 as D (5 bases). The germline V and J ends were trimmed by 0 bases and 4 bases, with 14 bases remaining between them. The CDR3 covers 16 residues. Germline values: CDR1 SGHRS, CDR2 YFSETQ. The entire variable domain, with the rest obtained from reference TRBV5-1 and TRBJ1-3, is as follows: KAGVTQTPRYLIKTRGQQVTLSCSPISGHRSVSWYQQTPGQGLQFLFEYFSETQRNKGNFPGRFSGRQFSNSRSEMNVSTLELGDSALYLCASSLDAGVNGNTIYFGEGSWLTVV.

This clonotype came up a few times. The genes are TRBV7-8 and TRBJ1-5, with TRBD1 matching 10 bases. This CDR3 has 19 residues. Germline CDR1 and CDR2: SGHVS and FQNEAQ. Trimming took 2 bases from V and 0 from J; bases not matched to a gene: 10. The CDR3 coding sequence is TGTGCCAGCAGCTTACCGACCGGGACAGGGGCCTATAGCAATCAGCCCCAGCATTTT. It is translated as CASSLPTGTGAYSNQPQHF. Full variable domain (remainder filled in from reference TRBV7-8 and TRBJ1-5): GAGVSQSPRYKVAKRGQDVALRCDPISGHVSLFWYQQALGQGPEFLTYFQNEAQLDKSGLPSDRFFAERPEGSVSTLKIQRTQQEDSAVYLCASSLPTGTGAYSNQPQHFGDGTRLSIL.

This clonotype was seen a few times. This rearrangement joins TRBV6-2 or TRBV6-3 to TRBJ2-1; TRBD2 aligns across 11 bases. Germline-derived CDR1 and CDR2 are MNHEY and SVGEGT. V shed 2 bases, J shed 2 bases, and the junction held 2 bases outside the gene matches. The CDR3 sequence is 16 residues long. The CDR3: CASSYGGLAAYNEQFF. The CDR3 DNA sequence: TGTGCCAGCAGTTACGGGGGACTAGCGGCCTACAATGAGCAGTTCTTC.

The V and J genes are TRBV20-1 and TRBJ2-1; 11 positions agree with TRBD2. This CDR3 spans 14 amino acids. J was trimmed by 9 bases and V by 1 base; bases with no gene match: 5. Germline V gives CDR1 DFQATT, CDR2 SNEGSKA (reference sequence). The CDR3 spells CSARVLAGVSEQFF. CDR3 bases: TGCAGTGCTAGAGTACTAGCGGGAGTAAGTGAGCAGTTCTTC.

The chain recombines TRBV6-2 or TRBV6-3 with TRBJ1-6; possible D gene TRBD1, 6 bases. The ends were cut back, 5 bases at V and 6 bases at J, with 17 bases in the middle. Germline CDR1 and CDR2: MNHEY and SVGEGT. CDR3 length equals 16 residues. The CDR3 sequence: CASSGEDRLLNSPLHF. CDR3 sequence (DNA): TGTGCCAGCAGTGGGGAGGACAGACTACTTAATTCACCCCTCCACTTT.

This clonotype was detected many times. This sequence joins TRBV5-1 and TRBJ2-5, with 10 bases fitting TRBD2. The V segment lost 4 bases and the J segment 3 bases; nucleotides outside the gene matches: 9. The germline CDR1 and CDR2 sequences are SGHRS and YFSETQ. The CDR3 length is 16 residues. The CDR3 reads CASSLRIAGGEETQYF. As DNA, the CDR3 is TGCGCCAGCAGCCTGCGGATAGCGGGAGGAGAAGAGACCCAGTACTTC.

This clonotype was observed a few times. V gene TRBV10-3 combines with J gene TRBJ2-7, with D perhaps matching TRBD2 (5 bases). CDR3 length: 17 residues. V lost 10 bases and J 1 base, leaving 26 bases between the germline ends. Per germline, CDR1 ENHRY and CDR2 SYGVKD. For the CDR3, the DNA is TGTGCCACCGCACCACTGGAGGACGGGCCACCTTCCTACGAGCAGTACTTC. This encodes CATAPLEDGPPSYEQYF.

The CDR3 DNA sequence: TGTGCCAGCAGGACCCCGGGACTAGCGATTCGCTACGAGCAGTACTTC. This codes for CASRTPGLAIRYEQYF. V gene TRBV28 combines with J gene TRBJ2-7; 10 bases match TRBD2. CDR1 and CDR2 (germline): MDHEN, SYDVKM. The length of the CDR3 is 16 residues. V was clipped by 6 bases and J by 3 bases; unmatched bases: 11. The variable domain in full, with the rest retrieved from reference TRBV28 and TRBJ2-7, is DVKVTQSSRYLVKRTGEKVFLECVQDMDHENMFWYRQDPGLGLRLIYFSYDVKMKEKGDIPEGYSVSREKKERFSLILESASTNQTSMYLCASRTPGLAIRYEQYFGPGTRLTVT.

This clonotype came up once. The chain uses TRBV20-1 and TRBJ2-7; 10 nucleotides line up with TRBD2. The J segment lost 7 bases and the V segment lost 6 bases, leaving 12 bases of the junction unmatched. Germline V CDR1 and CDR2: DFQATT, SNEGSKA (reference sequence). The CDR3 spans 14 residues. The DNA of the CDR3 is TGCAGTGCGCTCCCCGGGACTAGCGCGGGGGAGCAGTACTTC. It yields the protein CSALPGTSAGEQYF.

This clonotype came up a few times. This chain links TRBV5-5 with TRBJ1-1; D perhaps matches TRBD1 (6 bases). Trimming took off 9 bases at V and 1 base at J, with 16 bases between the two ends. Per germline, CDR1 SGHKS and CDR2 YYEKEE (reference sequence). The length of the CDR3 is 14 residues. As DNA, the CDR3 is TGTGCCACCTTGGGGGGGCCTGCGAACACTGAAGCTTTCTTT. Protein: CATLGGPANTEAFF.

This clonotype was seen a handful of times. V usage is TRBV5-1 and J usage is TRBJ2-1, with 7 bases matching TRBD2. The CDR3 has 17 amino acids. V shed 3 bases and J 2 bases; nucleotides not matched to a gene: 11. CDR1 is SGHRS and CDR2 is YFSETQ in the germline V gene. CDR3 sequence: CASSSLSQRETYNEQFF. CDR3 nucleotide sequence: TGCGCCAGCAGCTCGTTATCACAGCGGGAAACCTACAATGAGCAGTTCTTC.

V gene TRBV7-9 combines with J gene TRBJ2-1; a possible D gene is TRBD2 (5 bases). Germline V lookup: CDR1 SEHNR, CDR2 FQNEAQ (reference sequence). The length of the CDR3 is 16 residues. Trimming stripped 7 bases from V and 0 bases from J, with 16 bases between. In DNA form, the CDR3 reads TGTGCCAGCAACCCCAGAAGGCGGGTCTCCTACAATGAGCAGTTCTTC. This encodes CASNPRRRVSYNEQFF.

This clonotype showed up just a few times. The chain recombines TRBV20-1 with TRBJ2-1; TRBD2 might be the D (6 bases). With 5 bases removed from V and 3 bases from J, the gap between germline ends came to 17 bases. The germline gives CDR1 DFQATT, CDR2 SNEGSKA (reference sequence). This CDR3 spans 15 amino acids. CDR3 sequence (DNA): TGCAGTGCTTTACATCCCTTAGCGGTCTACAATGAGCAGTTCTTC. Its protein product is CSALHPLAVYNEQFF.

This clonotype was picked up a small number of times. This chain connects TRBV12-3 or TRBV12-4 to TRBJ2-7; 9 bases match TRBD2. The CDR3 consists of 13 residues. V dropped 8 bases and J dropped 5; count of bases not matched to a gene: 7. CDR3 bases: TGTGCCAGCCTTAGCGGGAGTAGGGACGAGCAGTACTTC. This gives the protein CASLSGSRDEQYF.